The sample holds a few counts of the clone carrying this T cell receptor (beta chain). Between the trimmed V and J ends, which lost 3 bases and 1 base, there was a span of 11 bases. The CDR3 length is 15 residues. The germline V gene has CDR1 SGHVS and CDR2 FNYEAQ. The sample is drawn from a study of early T cells in non-severe SARS-CoV-2 infection. Separate cDNA molecules each had unique molecular identifiers attached to them. TCRdb redid the calling of the 5' RACE reads with MiXCR, one entry per CDR3 protein. The sample carries roughly 35,000 distinct CDR3 sequences, less than 8.5% recorded once. Sequencing used whole blood. The TCR was taken from an adult who was a healthcare worker with PCR-confirmed SARS-CoV-2 infection or an uninfected control (not recorded which). The chain joins TRBV7-6 to TRBJ2-3; D may match TRBD1 or TRBD2 (5 bases each). CDR3 region: CASSFEGWGTDTQYF. CDR3 nucleotides: TGTGCCAGCAGCTTTGAGGGGTGGGGCACAGATACGCAGTATTTT.